Sequencing of this T cell receptor (beta chain) was carried out in a study of blood T cell repertoires in COVID-19. Study background: Spain, Italy and the United States supplied samples that represented acute and convalescent COVID-19. PBMCs, B-cell-depleted T cells, or T cells provided the cDNA or gDNA that made up the material.

Per germline, CDR1 KGHSH and CDR2 LQKENI. The CDR3 loop spans 15 amino acids. The J segment lost 1 base and the V segment lost 4 bases, leaving 3 bases of the junction unmatched. Original handling: Amplifying reference gene primers gave estimates of nucleated cell counts. Libraries were prepared by immunoSEQ multiplex PCR; TCRdb keeps only in-frame clonotypes and omits some of them. V, J and clone size were drawn from that table, and D and trimming were deduced from the DNA. The sample carries about 180,000 clones, less than 90% recorded once. The origin of this receptor is a man between 18 and 29 years old with active or convalescent COVID-19. This chain joins TRBV18 and TRBJ2-3; 9 positions match TRBD2. The sample taken for sequencing was peripheral blood. Written as DNA, the CDR3 is TGTGCCAGCTCACTGAGCGGGGGGCGCACAGATACGCAGTATTTT. It encodes CASSLSGGRTDTQYF.